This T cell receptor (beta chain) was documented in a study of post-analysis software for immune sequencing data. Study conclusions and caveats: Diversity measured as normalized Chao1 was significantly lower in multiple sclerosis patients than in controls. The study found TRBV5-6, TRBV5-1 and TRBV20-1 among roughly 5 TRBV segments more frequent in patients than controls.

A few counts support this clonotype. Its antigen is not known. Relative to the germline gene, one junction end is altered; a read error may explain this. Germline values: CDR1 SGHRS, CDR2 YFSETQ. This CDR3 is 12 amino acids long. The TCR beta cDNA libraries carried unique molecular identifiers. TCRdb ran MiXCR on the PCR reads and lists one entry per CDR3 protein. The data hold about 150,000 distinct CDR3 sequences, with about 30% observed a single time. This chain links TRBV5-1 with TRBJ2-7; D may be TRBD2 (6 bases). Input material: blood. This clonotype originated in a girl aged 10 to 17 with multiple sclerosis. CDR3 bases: TGCGTCAGCAGCTTGGAGGGGTACGAGCAGTACTTC. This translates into CVSSLEGYEQYF.